This passage covers 32 T cell receptor beta chains from one sample sequenced in a study of Graves' ophthalmopathy and Graves' hyperthyroidism. RNA served as the template for amplifying TCR beta CDR3 regions. An initial RT-PCR round employing HTBI primers preceded a second-round multiplex PCR. TCRdb re-called the multiplex PCR reads through MiXCR, storing one row per CDR3 protein. The data contain about 700,000 distinct CDR3 sequences, roughly two fifths of them seen just once; the ten biggest clones take up less than 55%. Sequencing used peripheral blood. The source of these receptors is an adult man with Graves' ophthalmopathy.

On this clonotype: Here the CDR3 omits its conserved ending phenylalanine or tryptophan, so a read error is the likely source. The chain recombines TRBV29-1 with TRBJ2-7; 9 bases are shared with TRBD1. V dropped 6 bases and J dropped 1; count of bases not matched to a gene: 7. Looked up from germline, CDR1 is SQVTM and CDR2 is ANQGSEA. The length of the CDR3 is 14 residues. The CDR3 sequence is CSVADRGKSYEQYL. The DNA of the CDR3 is TGCAGCGTCGCGGACAGGGGAAAGTCCTACGAGCAGTACCTC.

This clonotype came up a few times. A junction end diverges from the germline sequence, so it may reflect a read error. The chain links TRBV11-2 to TRBJ2-7; D gene uncertain. Germline CDR1 reads SGHAT; CDR2 reads FQNNGV. The CDR3 loop spans 11 amino acids. CDR3 DNA: TGTGCCAGCAGCTACGCCTACGAGCAGCACTTC. Protein product: CASSYAYEQHF. Full variable domain (missing parts from reference TRBV11-2 and TRBJ2-7): EAGVAQSPRYKIIEKRQSVAFWCNPISGHATLYWYQQILGQGPKLLIQFQNNGVVDDSQLPKDRFSAERLKGVDSTLKIQPAKLEDSAVYLCASSYAYEQHFGPGTRLTVT.

This clonotype has ten or more counts. This chain connects TRBV19 to TRBJ1-1; D is perhaps TRBD1 (6 bases). Germline CDR1 LNHDA, CDR2 SQIVND (reference sequence). The CDR3 is 14 residues long. V was trimmed by 9 bases and J by 5 bases, leaving 19 bases between them. This CDR3 reads CASTGTGSWTEAFF. As DNA, the CDR3 is TGTGCCAGCACAGGCACAGGGTCTTGGACTGAAGCTTTCTTT.

This clonotype has ten or more counts. This rearrangement joins TRBV7-2 to TRBJ2-5, with 16 bases lining up with TRBD2. The junction had 12 bases not matched to a gene; V was cut back by 6 bases and J by 2 bases. The V gene's germline CDR1 is SGHTA and CDR2 FQGNSA. The CDR3 consists of 19 residues. The CDR3 DNA is TGTGCCAGCAGGCTAAATCCGGGACTAGCGGGAGGGCTACAAGAGACCCAGTACTTC. Protein product: CASRLNPGLAGGLQETQYF.

This clonotype was recorded a few times. V and J are TRBV20-1 and TRBJ2-7; D ambiguous. Looked up from germline, CDR1 is DFQATT and CDR2 is SNEGSKA (reference sequence). The ends were cut back, 0 bases at V and 0 bases at J, with 12 bases in the middle. The CDR3 length is 15 residues. The CDR3 DNA reads as TGCAGTGCTAGAGAGTTGTTAAGTGGCTCCTACGAGCAGTACTTC. It translates to CSARELLSGSYEQYF.

This chain's CDR3 is CASSSPRGTSDGGELFF. CDR3 coding DNA: TGTGCCAGCAGTTCGCCCCGTGGGACTAGCGATGGGGGGGAGCTGTTTTTT. The J gene is TRBJ2-2, the V gene TRBV25-1, with TRBD2 identical over 10 bases. This CDR3 has 17 residues. Trimming cost V 5 bases and J 8 bases; bases outside gene matches: 14. CDR1 MGHDK and CDR2 SYGVNS come from the germline V gene.

As to this clonotype: A much larger clone lies one base from this, so it may be a read error. The chain joins TRBV10-2 to TRBJ1-5; TRBD1 matches 9 bases. CDR1 is WSHSY, CDR2 SAAADI, per germline. This CDR3 is built from 18 residues. Trimming removed 4 bases from V and 0 bases from J; junction bases left unmatched: 10. As DNA, the CDR3 is TGCGCCAGCAGTGGCGTAACAGGGGGCGGTGATAGCAATCAGCCCCAGCATTTT. The encoded protein is CASSGVTGGGDSNQPQHF.

The V call is TRBV12-3 or TRBV12-4, the J call TRBJ2-7; D remains unclear. V lost 4 bases and J lost 3, with 16 bases in between. This CDR3 spans 15 amino acids. The CDR3: CASSYLNPQSYEQYF. For the CDR3, the DNA is TGTGCCAGCAGTTACCTCAATCCACAGAGCTACGAGCAGTACTTC.

In this sample, this clonotype turned up many times. This chain uses TRBV2 with TRBJ1-4; D gene unclear. V was shortened by 2 bases and J by 7 bases, with 11 bases between the two germline ends. CDR1 is SNHLY, CDR2 FYNNEI, per germline. CDR3 length: 14 amino acids. The CDR3 region is CASSELAGSEKLFF. CDR3 DNA: TGTGCCAGCAGTGAACTAGCGGGAAGTGAAAAACTGTTTTTT.

This chain links TRBV4-1 with TRBJ2-5, with 10 bases identical to TRBD1. Germline CDR1 reads MGHRA; CDR2 reads YSYEKL. The CDR3 length is 16 residues. V lost 1 base and J lost 5; bases outside the gene matches: 7. CDR3 in amino acids: CASSQVPGQGWETQYF. Written as DNA, the CDR3 is TGCGCCAGCAGCCAAGTTCCGGGACAGGGGTGGGAGACCCAGTACTTC.

This clonotype was counted only a few times. The J gene is TRBJ1-1, the V gene TRBV7-9, with D possibly being TRBD1 (5 bases). The germline V gene encodes CDR1 SEHNR and CDR2 FQNEAQ (reference sequence). CDR3 length equals 13 residues. V lost 5 bases to trimming and J lost 11 bases, with 18 bases between them. For the CDR3, the DNA is TGTGCCAGCAGCCTAGTCCCAGGGCGCGAGGCTTTCTTT. Encoded protein: CASSLVPGREAFF.

CDR3 protein: CAWSTSGAHGYTF. The CDR3 DNA follows: TGTGCCTGGAGTACTTCAGGGGCCCATGGCTACACCTTC. V gene TRBV19 combines with J gene TRBJ1-2; D perhaps matches TRBD1 (6 bases). V lost 11 bases to trimming and J lost 6 bases, with 19 bases between them. In germline, CDR1 is LNHDA, CDR2 SQIVND (reference sequence). This CDR3 comprises 13 residues.

V gene TRBV2 combines with J gene TRBJ1-4, with a weak D call TRBD1 (6 bases). Trimming removed 3 bases from V and 5 bases from J, with 10 bases in between. The CDR3 contains 14 residues. Germline V gives CDR1 SNHLY, CDR2 FYNNEI. The CDR3 here is CASSDEGGNEKLFF. CDR3 nucleotides: TGTGCCAGCAGTGACGAGGGGGGGAATGAAAAACTGTTTTTT.

This clonotype was observed a handful of times. A single base separates this from a much larger clone, so it may be a read error. V gene TRBV6-1 combines with J gene TRBJ1-1; D gene uncertain. Trimming cost V 1 base and J 0 bases, with 3 bases left between them. This CDR3 has 13 residues. CDR1 MNHNS and CDR2 SASEGT come from the germline V gene. The CDR3 loop is CASSEVVNTEAFF. For the CDR3, the DNA is TGTGCCAGCAGTGAAGTGGTGAACACTGAAGCTTTCTTT.

The genes are TRBV29-1 and TRBJ2-3; the D gene is possibly TRBD1 (6 bases). V lost 6 bases to trimming and J lost 3 bases, with 22 bases between them. Germline CDR1 SQVTM, CDR2 ANQGSEA. CDR3 size: 16 residues. Here the CDR3 DNA reads TGCAGCGTCGAGGGGGTCAAGGGCCACGGAACAGATACGCAGTATTTT. It codes for CSVEGVKGHGTDTQYF.

A few counts support this clonotype. The chain carries TRBV20-1 and TRBJ1-2; TRBD1 is a possible D gene (5 bases). V lost 3 bases to trimming and J lost 5 bases, with 16 bases between them. Germline CDR1 is DFQATT and CDR2 is SNEGSKA (reference sequence). The CDR3 has 14 residues. CDR3 region: CSASSLAGRYGYTF. The DNA for the CDR3 is TGCAGTGCTAGCTCTCTAGCAGGGCGATATGGCTACACCTTC.

With regard to this clonotype: The germline gene is not matched at one end of the junction; a read error may be the cause. The rearrangement joins TRBV11-2 to TRBJ2-5; D is perhaps TRBD1 or TRBD2 (5 bases each). The CDR3 contains 14 residues. CDR1 and CDR2 (germline): SGHAT, FQNNGV. In DNA form, the CDR3 reads TGTGCCAGCAACTTATCCGGGACGACAGAGACCCAGTACTTC. Its translation: CASNLSGTTETQYF.

Remarks on this clonotype: One base away lies a much larger clone, so this may be a sequencing read error. The V and J genes are TRBV7-3 and TRBJ1-4; perhaps TRBD1 as D (5 bases). Germline-derived CDR1 and CDR2 are SGHTA and FQGTGA. This CDR3 has 13 residues. CDR3 DNA: TGTGCCGGCAGCCCCGGGGCGAATGAAAAACTGTTTTTT. Residues: CAGSPGANEKLFF.

The V gene is TRBV7-9, the J gene TRBJ1-2; the D gene is possibly TRBD1 (5 bases). The germline CDR1 and CDR2 sequences are SEHNR and FQNEAQ (reference sequence). The V and J ends lost 6 bases and 7 bases respectively, with 18 bases between them. The CDR3 has 14 residues. CDR3 sequence: CASSGQEGNRGYTF. The DNA of the CDR3 is TGTGCCAGCAGTGGCCAGGAGGGGAATCGTGGCTACACCTTC.

The J gene is TRBJ1-3, the V gene TRBV7-9, with D maybe TRBD1 (6 bases). Trimming shortened V by 1 base and J by 0 bases, and 10 bases separated the two germline ends. CDR1 is SEHNR and CDR2 is FQNEAQ in the germline V gene (reference sequence). The CDR3 consists of 16 residues. The CDR3 DNA sequence: TGTGCCAGCAGCTTAGTAGACAGGCTCTCTGGAAACACCATATATTTT. Translating it yields CASSLVDRLSGNTIYF.

With respect to this clonotype: Because the CDR3 is missing its conserved closing phenylalanine or tryptophan, this is likely a read error. The DNA is omitted, as the CDR3 cannot be located on it reliably, and the CDR3 follows TCRdb's listing. This rearrangement joins TRBV10-3 to TRBJ2-7. With termini counted, the CDR3 has 12 amino acids. CDR1 ENHRY and CDR2 SYGVKD come from the germline V gene. The CDR3 reads CAISDRVATSLS.

Many counts were recorded for this clonotype. V is TRBV9 and J is TRBJ1-2; D uncertain. From germline, CDR1 is SGDLS and CDR2 YYNGEE. The CDR3 extends over 15 amino acids. The V and J ends lost 0 bases and 2 bases respectively, with 11 bases between them. Here the CDR3 DNA reads TGTGCCAGCAGCGTAGGACTTGCATCCAACTATGGCTACACCTTC. Translated: CASSVGLASNYGYTF.

In regard to this clonotype: This is likely an artifact of a read error, given a far larger clone one base away. J is TRBJ1-1 and V is TRBV19; the D is unclear. The germline V gene encodes CDR1 LNHDA and CDR2 SQIVND (reference sequence). The CDR3 covers 12 residues. The CDR3 sequence is CANSLVDTEAFF. CDR3 nucleotide sequence: TGTGCCAATAGTCTGGTAGACACTGAAGCTTTCTTT.

The CDR3 reads CASSPPWGGNYEQYF. CDR3 coding DNA: TGTGCCAGCAGTCCCCCGTGGGGGGGGAACTACGAGCAGTACTTC. The V call is TRBV25-1, the J call TRBJ2-7; TRBD2 matches at 7 bases. Losses at the gene ends were 5 bases for V and 3 bases for J; bases not matched to a gene: 10. Germline V gives CDR1 MGHDK, CDR2 SYGVNS. The CDR3 extends over 15 amino acids.

The sample holds many counts of this clonotype. The chain employs TRBV24-1 and TRBJ1-2; maybe TRBD1 (6 bases). The CDR3 covers 17 residues. From germline, CDR1 is KGHDR and CDR2 SFDVKD. V was shortened by 0 bases and J by 2 bases, with 15 bases between the two germline ends. The CDR3 nucleotides read TGTGCCACCAGTGATTTGGGGAGGGGGACGGGGAACTATGGCTACACCTTC. Encoded protein: CATSDLGRGTGNYGYTF.

This clonotype was found a few times. This chain links TRBV6-5 with TRBJ2-2, with D possibly matching TRBD1 (6 bases). Germline loops: CDR1 MNHEY, CDR2 SVGAGI. The CDR3 runs 16 residues. V gave up 2 bases and J gave up 10 bases, with 20 bases separating them. The CDR3 coding sequence is TGTGCCAGCAGTTACACCATCCACAGGGTGTACGAGGAGCTGTTTTTT. Residues: CASSYTIHRVYEELFF.

The rearrangement joins TRBV20-1 to TRBJ1-2, with 8 bases lining up with TRBD1. This CDR3 spans 13 amino acids. CDR1 is DFQATT, CDR2 SNEGSKA, per germline (reference sequence). The V gene end was trimmed by 5 bases and the J gene end by 4 bases; junction bases not matched to a gene: 6. The CDR3 is CSAGTGGSYGYTF. The CDR3, as DNA: TGCAGTGCTGGAACAGGGGGTAGCTATGGCTACACCTTC.

This clonotype was picked up a small number of times. This chain links TRBV7-2 with TRBJ2-5, with 7 nucleotides matching TRBD2. The length of the CDR3 is 15 residues. Germline values: CDR1 SGHTA, CDR2 FQGNSA. V was clipped by 5 bases and J by 1 base; unmatched bases: 7. CDR3 sequence reads: CASSQEQRGQETQYF. The CDR3 nucleotides are TGTGCCAGCAGCCAAGAGCAGCGGGGCCAAGAGACCCAGTACTTC.

The V and J genes are TRBV29-1 and TRBJ2-5, with D perhaps matching TRBD1 or TRBD2 (5 bases each). Trimming pared 8 bases from V and 6 bases from J, leaving 16 bases between. Germline CDR1 SQVTM, CDR2 ANQGSEA. This CDR3 is 12 amino acids long. CDR3 in DNA: TGCAGCTTGTCGGCAGGGAGAAAGACCCAGTACTTC. It translates to CSLSAGRKTQYF.

This clonotype showed up just a few times. The genes are TRBV19 and TRBJ1-4; D is possibly TRBD1 (5 bases). The CDR3 totals 15 residues. With 4 bases removed from V and 7 bases from J, the gap between germline ends came to 16 bases. Germline V gene data show CDR1 as LNHDA and CDR2 as SQIVND (reference sequence). The CDR3 coding sequence is TGTGCCAGTAGTACCCCGGGACGGCTCCTTGAAAAACTGTTTTTT. This translates into CASSTPGRLLEKLFF.

This clonotype was seen repeatedly, ten times or more. J is TRBJ2-7 and V is TRBV7-8; no reliable D call. V lost 5 bases to trimming and J lost 2 bases, with 10 bases between them. Germline V lookup: CDR1 SGHVS, CDR2 FQNEAQ. This CDR3 region has 13 residues. The CDR3 DNA sequence: TGTGCCAGCAGCCACGGATCTGCCTACGAGCAGTACTTC. It specifies CASSHGSAYEQYF. Using reference TRBV7-8 and TRBJ2-7 for the parts outside the CDR3, the full variable domain is GAGVSQSPRYKVAKRGQDVALRCDPISGHVSLFWYQQALGQGPEFLTYFQNEAQLDKSGLPSDRFFAERPEGSVSTLKIQRTQQEDSAVYLCASSHGSAYEQYFGPGTRLTVT.

With regard to this clonotype: At one end, the junction sequence differs from germline, possibly due to a read error. This rearrangement joins TRBV7-2 to TRBJ2-5, with TRBD2 matching 8 bases. Germline-derived CDR1 and CDR2 are SGHTA and FQGNSA. This CDR3 spans 17 amino acids. CDR3 protein: CASSQEATGGPEETQYF. The CDR3 region has the DNA TGCGCCAGCAGCCAAGAAGCAACGGGGGGGCCGGAAGAGACCCAGTACTTC.